This TCR beta chain was retrieved from a study of T-cell memory formation after mild COVID-19. This clonotype was found a few times. CDR3 length equals 12 residues. The germline CDR1 and CDR2 sequences are LGHDT and YNNKEL (reference sequence). Deletions cut 1 base from V and 8 bases from J, with 8 bases between. Employing constant-segment primers, 5'RACE generated TCR alpha and TCR beta cDNA libraries bearing sample barcodes and UMIs. One entry per CDR3 protein results from TCRdb running MiXCR on the 5' RACE reads. The sample holds roughly 300,000 distinct CDR3 sequences; 16% are singletons and the top ten take roughly 20%.

The chain carries TRBV3-1 and TRBJ1-2; D gene uncertain. The sample was PBMCs or a T cell subset sorted from them (not recorded which). The sequence was obtained from a man aged 18 to 35 who had mild COVID-19 (a few samples of this study predate the infection). Cell type and time point are not known. CDR3: CASSQALEGYTF. CDR3 DNA: TGTGCCAGCAGCCAAGCCCTCGAGGGCTACACCTTC.